This T cell receptor (beta chain) was observed in a study of OX40 agonist ivuxolimab in advanced cancers. Points from the study as a whole: Average numbers of expanded clones were greater in CD8+ T cells than in CD4+.

The germline V gene encodes CDR1 LGHNA and CDR2 YNFKEQ. V lost 5 bases, J lost 3 bases, and 19 bases lay in between. The CDR3 runs to 16 residues. The method was immunoSEQ multiplex PCR; TCRdb's version includes in-frame clones alone and lacks a portion of them. The table lists about 70,000 clones, around 80% of them singletons. Remarks on this clone: The antigen is not known.

Sample: CD4+ or CD8+ T cells sorted from blood, taken in a trial of the OX40 agonist ivuxolimab. The receptor was isolated from an adult with an advanced solid tumor such as melanoma, head and neck, liver or kidney cancer. The rearrangement joins TRBV4-2 to TRBJ1-1; weak D call: TRBD1 (5 bases). The CDR3 sequence is CASSKTRGGGDTEAFF. The CDR3 nucleotides read TGTGCCAGCAGCAAGACTCGGGGGGGAGGAGACACTGAAGCTTTCTTT.